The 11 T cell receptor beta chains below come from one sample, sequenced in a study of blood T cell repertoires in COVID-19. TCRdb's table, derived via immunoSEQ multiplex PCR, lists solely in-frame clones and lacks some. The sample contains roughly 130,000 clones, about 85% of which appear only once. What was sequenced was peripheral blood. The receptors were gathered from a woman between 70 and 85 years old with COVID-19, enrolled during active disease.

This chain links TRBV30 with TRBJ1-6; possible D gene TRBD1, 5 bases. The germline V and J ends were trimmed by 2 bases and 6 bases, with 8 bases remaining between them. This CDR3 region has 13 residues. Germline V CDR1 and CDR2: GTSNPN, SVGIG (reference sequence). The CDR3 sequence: CAWSLTANSPLHF. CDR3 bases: TGTGCCTGGAGTTTGACAGCTAATTCACCCCTCCACTTT.

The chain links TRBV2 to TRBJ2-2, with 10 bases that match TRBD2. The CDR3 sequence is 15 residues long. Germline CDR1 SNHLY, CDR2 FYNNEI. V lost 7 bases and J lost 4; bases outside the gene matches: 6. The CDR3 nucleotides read TGTGCCAGCACCTCAGCGGGGGGGAGCACCGGGGAGCTGTTTTTT. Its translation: CASTSAGGSTGELFF.

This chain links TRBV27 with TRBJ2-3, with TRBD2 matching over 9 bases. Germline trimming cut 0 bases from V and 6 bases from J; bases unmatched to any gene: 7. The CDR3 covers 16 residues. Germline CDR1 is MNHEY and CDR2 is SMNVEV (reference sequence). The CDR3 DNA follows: TGTGCCAGCAGTTTATCTTCCAGCGGGGGGAGGGATACGCAGTATTTT. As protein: CASSLSSSGGRDTQYF.

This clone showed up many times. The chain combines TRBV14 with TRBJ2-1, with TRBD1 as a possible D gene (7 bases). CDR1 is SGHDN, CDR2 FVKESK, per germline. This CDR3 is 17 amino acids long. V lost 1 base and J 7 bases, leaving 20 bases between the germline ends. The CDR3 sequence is CASSQVSWRGQGNEQFF. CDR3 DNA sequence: TGTGCCAGCAGCCAAGTATCGTGGAGGGGGCAGGGTAATGAGCAGTTCTTC.

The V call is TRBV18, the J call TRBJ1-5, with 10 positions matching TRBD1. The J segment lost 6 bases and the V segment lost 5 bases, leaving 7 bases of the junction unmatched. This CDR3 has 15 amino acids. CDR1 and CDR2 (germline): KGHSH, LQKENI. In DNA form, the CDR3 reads TGTGCCAGCTCAGAGGGACAGGGGAACACTCAGCCCCAGCATTTT. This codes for CASSEGQGNTQPQHF.

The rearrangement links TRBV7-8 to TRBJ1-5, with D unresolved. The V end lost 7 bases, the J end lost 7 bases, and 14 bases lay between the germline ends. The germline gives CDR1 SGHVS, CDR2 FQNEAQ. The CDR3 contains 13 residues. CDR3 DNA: TGTGCCAGCACCCCGTGGGAGAGGCAGCCCCAGCATTTT. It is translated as CASTPWERQPQHF. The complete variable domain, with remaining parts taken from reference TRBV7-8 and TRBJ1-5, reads GAGVSQSPRYKVAKRGQDVALRCDPISGHVSLFWYQQALGQGPEFLTYFQNEAQLDKSGLPSDRFFAERPEGSVSTLKIQRTQQEDSAVYLCASTPWERQPQHFGDGTRLSIL.

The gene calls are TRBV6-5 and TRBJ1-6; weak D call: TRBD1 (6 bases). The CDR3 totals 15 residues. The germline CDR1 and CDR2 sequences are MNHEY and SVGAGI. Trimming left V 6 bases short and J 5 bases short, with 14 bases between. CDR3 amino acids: CASSPRGEHNSPLHF. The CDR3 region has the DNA TGTGCCAGCAGCCCCAGGGGCGAGCATAATTCACCCCTCCACTTT.

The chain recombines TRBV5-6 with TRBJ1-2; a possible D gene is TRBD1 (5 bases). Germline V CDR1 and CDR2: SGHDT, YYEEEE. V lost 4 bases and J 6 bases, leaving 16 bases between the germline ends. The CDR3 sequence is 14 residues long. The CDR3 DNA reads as TGTGCCAGCAGCACCGCAGGGAGGCATCATGGCTACACCTTC. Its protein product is CASSTAGRHHGYTF.

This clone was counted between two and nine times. The CDR3: CASSLSGSGGRNTIYF. In DNA form, the CDR3 reads TGTGCCAGCAGTTTATCAGGTTCGGGGGGCAGAAACACCATATATTTT. The chain uses TRBV28 and TRBJ1-3, with D possibly being TRBD1 (6 bases). Trimming took 1 base from V and 5 from J, leaving 15 bases between them. The CDR3 is made up of 16 amino acids. Germline V gene data show CDR1 as MDHEN and CDR2 as SYDVKM.

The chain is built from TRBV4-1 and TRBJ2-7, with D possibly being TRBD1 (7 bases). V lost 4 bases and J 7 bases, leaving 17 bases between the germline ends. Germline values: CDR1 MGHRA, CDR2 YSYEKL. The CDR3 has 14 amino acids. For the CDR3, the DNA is TGCGCCAGCAGCCCGATCTTACAGGGGAGGGAGCAGTACTTC. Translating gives CASSPILQGREQYF.

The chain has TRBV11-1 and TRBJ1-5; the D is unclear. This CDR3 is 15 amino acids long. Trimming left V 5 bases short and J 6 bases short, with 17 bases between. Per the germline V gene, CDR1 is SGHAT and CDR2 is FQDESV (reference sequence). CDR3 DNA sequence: TGTGCCAGCAGCACAGAAAGACATTGCCTTCAGCCCCAGCATTTT. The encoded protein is CASSTERHCLQPQHF.